Below, 19 T cell receptor beta chains from the same sample are listed, as sequenced in a study of vaccination and CD4 T cells after COVID-19. As to treatment: roughly ten-day PBMC culture with coronavirus spike peptide pools or control peptides (ViraFEST assay). With the Oncomine TCR Beta short-read assay, DNA from cultured CD4+ T cells was sequenced. TCRdb used MiXCR to reprocess the PCR reads, holding one entry per CDR3 protein. In the table there are about 19,000 distinct CDR3 sequences, approximately 31% of which are singletons. For these receptors, no antigen is known. What was sequenced was cultured CD4+ T cells from blood. These TCRs come from a human donor with COVID-19.

The chain uses TRBV6-5 and TRBJ2-3; either TRBD1 or TRBD2 may fit D (5 bases each). The germline V gene encodes CDR1 MNHEY and CDR2 SVGAGI. The CDR3 covers 17 residues. Trimming took 2 bases from V and 0 from J, leaving 15 bases between them. CDR3 amino acids: CASSYVTGTSSTDTQYF. The DNA for the CDR3 is TGTGCCAGCAGTTACGTCACGGGGACCTCTAGCACAGATACGCAGTATTTT.

The chain links TRBV7-9 to TRBJ1-4, with D tentatively TRBD1 (5 bases). Germline loops: CDR1 SEHNR, CDR2 FQNEAQ (reference sequence). V gave up 4 bases and J gave up 4 bases, with 16 bases separating them. The length of the CDR3 is 16 residues. As DNA, the CDR3 is TGTGCCAGCAGCTCGGGGACGGGAATTGATAATGAAAAACTGTTTTTT. It specifies CASSSGTGIDNEKLFF.

V gene TRBV11-3 combines with J gene TRBJ1-5; D remains ambiguous. V dropped 4 bases and J dropped 5 bases, with 12 bases sitting between them. Germline V CDR1 and CDR2: SGHNT, YENEEA. CDR3 size: 14 residues. The CDR3 bases are TGTGCCAGCAGCTCCAGGCATGGGGATCAGCCCCAGCATTTT. Protein: CASSSRHGDQPQHF.

This clonotype was counted between two and nine times. The chain is built from TRBV6-4 and TRBJ1-2; D not resolved. This CDR3 contains 15 residues. CDR1 is MRHNA and CDR2 is SNTAGT in the germline V gene. Trimming removed 8 bases at V and 4 bases at J, with 20 bases between. CDR3 residues: CASESGLLGGYGYTF. The CDR3 bases are TGTGCCAGCGAATCCGGACTCCTGGGTGGCTATGGCTACACCTTC.

This clonotype was picked up a small number of times. The J gene is TRBJ1-3, the V gene TRBV19; D remains unclear. The germline V and J ends were trimmed by 6 bases and 0 bases, with 9 bases remaining between them. The CDR3 has 14 amino acids. CDR1 and CDR2 (germline): LNHDA, SQIVND (reference sequence). The DNA for the CDR3 is TGTGCCAGTAGCATAACAGTCTCTGGAAACACCATATATTTT. It yields the protein CASSITVSGNTIYF.

This clonotype was counted a few times. V usage is TRBV10-3 and J usage is TRBJ2-7; D assignment may be TRBD1 or TRBD2 (6 bases each). This CDR3 spans 14 amino acids. Trimming cost V 8 bases and J 3 bases, with 17 bases left between them. The germline gives CDR1 ENHRY, CDR2 SYGVKD. CDR3 DNA sequence: TGTGCCATCGCCGTAAGGGGGGATTTCTACGAGCAGTACTTC. It is translated as CAIAVRGDFYEQYF.

The CDR3 spells CASSSKGHGNIQYF. The CDR3 DNA reads TGTGCCAGCAGCAGCAAGGGGCATGGAAACATTCAGTACTTC. The chain employs TRBV12-3 or TRBV12-4 and TRBJ2-4, with D maybe TRBD1 (5 bases). V dropped 6 bases and J dropped 6 bases, with 15 bases sitting between them. This CDR3 is 14 amino acids long.

Regarding this clonotype: Germline and junction disagree at one end, which may indicate a read error. V gene TRBV6-1 combines with J gene TRBJ1-2; D is possibly TRBD1 (5 bases). Germline V gene lookup returns CDR1 MNHNS and CDR2 SASEGT. This CDR3 has 18 amino acids. CDR3 amino acids: CASSPRAKTGSPNYGYAF. As DNA, the CDR3 is TGTGCCAGCAGTCCCCGAGCTAAAACAGGTTCCCCTAACTATGGCTACGCCTTC.

The chain employs TRBV6-1 and TRBJ1-5, with D unclear. The CDR3 totals 13 residues. The V end was cut by 6 bases, the J end by 1 base, with 7 bases between. Germline CDR1 reads MNHNS; CDR2 reads SASEGT. The CDR3: CASRTTSNQPQHF. The CDR3 DNA sequence: TGTGCCAGCAGAACCACCAGCAATCAGCCCCAGCATTTT.

This clonotype was recorded a few times. The chain is built from TRBV10-3 and TRBJ1-3; no clear D. V was pared by 3 bases and J by 0 bases, with 6 bases between. The CDR3 runs 14 residues. Germline V gene data show CDR1 as ENHRY and CDR2 as SYGVKD. In DNA form, the CDR3 reads TGTGCCATCAGTGATGGAAGCTCTGGAAACACCATATATTTT. Protein: CAISDGSSGNTIYF.

V and J are TRBV2 and TRBJ2-7; D is undetermined. Per the germline V gene, CDR1 is SNHLY and CDR2 is FYNNEI. The V gene lost 5 bases and the J gene lost 0 bases, with 5 bases spanning the gap. The CDR3 length is 12 residues. Here the CDR3 DNA reads TGTGCCAGCAGTAGGGACTCCTACGAGCAGTACTTC. Amino acids: CASSRDSYEQYF.

This chain connects TRBV7-9 to TRBJ1-1; a weak D match, TRBD1 (6 bases). The CDR3 sequence is 12 residues long. Germline V lookup: CDR1 SEHNR, CDR2 FQNEAQ (reference sequence). The CDR3: CAGATMNTEAFF. CDR3 DNA: TGTGCGGGGGCTACTATGAACACTGAAGCTTTCTTT.

The CDR3 is CASSYSRRGPRPWTGNTIYF. The CDR3 nucleotides are TGTGCCAGCAGTTACTCGAGGAGAGGCCCGCGCCCGTGGACAGGAAACACCATATATTTT. The chain combines TRBV6-5 with TRBJ1-3, with D perhaps TRBD1 (5 bases). Germline V CDR1 and CDR2: MNHEY, SVGAGI. V shed 0 bases and J shed 4 bases, with 25 bases lying between them. CDR3 length: 20 residues.

The chain links TRBV12-3 or TRBV12-4 to TRBJ2-7, with 11 bases matching TRBD1. This CDR3 region has 17 residues. J was trimmed by 5 bases and V by 6 bases; bases with no gene match: 15. CDR3 region: CASSPMIGGTGGNEQYF. CDR3 DNA: TGTGCCAGCAGCCCGATGATCGGTGGGACAGGGGGTAACGAGCAGTACTTC.

This clonotype was counted a few times. This rearrangement joins TRBV20-1 to TRBJ1-1, with D tentatively TRBD1 (5 bases). The germline V gene encodes CDR1 DFQATT and CDR2 SNEGSKA (reference sequence). V shed 2 bases and J shed 2 bases, with 15 bases lying between them. The CDR3 has 15 amino acids. In nucleotides, the CDR3 is TGCAGTGCTAGAACAAAGGGGAGTGGTAACACTGAAGCTTTCTTT. Protein sequence: CSARTKGSGNTEAFF.

This chain joins TRBV20-1 and TRBJ1-5; D gene ambiguous. Trimming took off 7 bases at V and 3 bases at J, with 19 bases between the two ends. This CDR3 is built from 15 residues. Germline-derived CDR1 and CDR2 are DFQATT and SNEGSKA (reference sequence). The chain's CDR3 is CSGSTRPMANQPQHF. In DNA, the CDR3 is TGCAGTGGCTCGACAAGACCCATGGCCAATCAGCCCCAGCATTTT.

This clonotype was counted between two and nine times. The V and J genes are TRBV7-6 and TRBJ2-3, with a weak D call TRBD1 (6 bases). The germline CDR1 and CDR2 sequences are SGHVS and FNYEAQ. Trimming took 3 bases from V and 0 from J, leaving 10 bases between them. The CDR3 totals 15 residues. The CDR3 sequence: CASSLVGQSTDTQYF. In nucleotides, the CDR3 is TGTGCCAGCAGCTTGGTAGGACAGAGCACAGATACGCAGTATTTT.

Turning to this clonotype: The junction departs from germline at one end; a sequencing error may be responsible. This rearrangement joins TRBV2 to TRBJ2-7, with TRBD1 matching 7 bases. The CDR3 contains 17 residues. Germline V gene lookup returns CDR1 SNHLY and CDR2 FYNNEI. The CDR3 nucleotides read TGTGCCAGCAGGGGAATACCGGACAGGTTGGCTTCCTGCGAGCAGTACTTC. Protein product: CASRGIPDRLASCEQYF.

For this clonotype: A read error is possible here, since a much larger clone lies one base away. The rearrangement uses TRBV2 and TRBJ1-2; 10 nucleotides line up with TRBD1. The CDR3 is made up of 15 amino acids. Germline V CDR1 and CDR2: SNHLY, FYNNEI. With 3 bases clipped from V and 7 bases from J, the junction kept 8 bases outside the gene matches. CDR3 amino acids: CASSDRQGARGGYTF. The CDR3 nucleotides are TGTGCCAGCAGTGACCGACAGGGGGCTAGAGGTGGCTACACCTTC.